The rows below give T cell receptor beta chains drawn from one sample of a study of blood T cell repertoires in COVID-19. Profiled with immunoSEQ multiplex PCR; TCRdb holds only in-frame clones, not every one. The sample records under 85,000 clones, around 83% being singletons. The sample was peripheral blood. These receptors all stem from a man between 45 and 60 years old with acute or convalescent COVID-19. Each CDR3 is given with its conserved first and last residue. The order of the fields is J gene, D gene, clone size, V gene, CDR3 protein, CDR3 DNA. D genes are given only for firm matches. The size field is filled for only some rows; it gives once, few, many or a size class.

TRBJ2-5	.	.	TRBV7-6	CASSLLIGGVEETQYF	TGTGCCAGCAGCCTCTTAATTGGGGGCGTAGAGGAGACCCAGTACTTC
TRBJ2-5	.	few	TRBV2	CASQGGETQYF	TGTGCCAGCCAAGGGGGAGAGACCCAGTACTTC
TRBJ2-3	TRBD2	.	TRBV7-2	CASSFSGTSGLTDTQYF	TGTGCCAGCAGCTTCTCCGGGACTAGCGGACTCACAGATACGCAGTATTTT
TRBJ1-2	TRBD1	.	TRBV5-1	CASSRGLTGNYGYTF	TGCGCCAGCAGCCGGGGTTTGACAGGGAACTATGGCTACACCTTC
TRBJ1-3	TRBD1	few	TRBV4-3	CASRKGTGGGTGNTIYF	TGCGCCAGCAGAAAGGGGACAGGGGGAGGAACTGGAAACACCATATATTTT
TRBJ2-1	TRBD2	.	TRBV10-2	CASSEVAGLINNEQFF	TGCGCCAGCAGTGAGGTAGCGGGACTCATTAACAATGAGCAGTTCTTC
TRBJ2-2	.	few	TRBV2	CASRSGDGELFF	TGTGCCAGCAGGTCAGGGGACGGGGAGCTGTTTTTT
TRBJ2-3	TRBD2	.	TRBV27	CASSGRVTDTQYF	TGTGCCAGCAGCGGGAGGGTCACAGATACGCAGTATTTT
TRBJ2-2	TRBD2	.	TRBV7-2	CASSLAGGGELFF	TGTGCCAGCAGTCTAGCGGGAGGCGGGGAGCTGTTTTTT
TRBJ1-2	.	once	TRBV19	CASSIGIDPYGYTF	TGTGCCAGTAGTATCGGGATCGACCCCTATGGCTACACCTTC
TRBJ1-4	.	.	TRBV9	CASSVGFGSANEKLFF	TGTGCCAGCAGCGTAGGTTTCGGGTCGGCTAATGAAAAACTGTTTTTT
TRBJ2-5	TRBD1	once	TRBV29-1	CSVGQGLETQYF	TGCAGCGTGGGACAGGGTCTGGAGACCCAGTACTTC
TRBJ1-3	TRBD1	many	TRBV30	CAWSTGTVAGNTIYF	TGTGCCTGGAGTACCGGGACAGTTGCTGGAAACACCATATATTTT
TRBJ2-1	TRBD2	.	TRBV6-1	CASSDRLAGTSYNEQFF	TGTGCCAGCAGTGATCGACTAGCGGGGACGTCCTACAATGAGCAGTTCTTC
TRBJ2-1	.	.	TRBV19	CASSIFGPSYNEQFF	TGTGCCAGTAGTATATTCGGTCCCTCCTACAATGAGCAGTTCTTC
TRBJ2-1	TRBD2	.	TRBV4-1	CASSQEAPRTSGSWGNEQFF	TGCGCCAGCAGCCAAGAGGCCCCTAGGACTAGCGGGAGTTGGGGTAATGAGCAGTTCTTC
TRBJ1-5	TRBD1	.	TRBV5-1	CASRDRENQPQHF	TGCGCCAGCCGGGACAGGGAGAATCAGCCCCAGCATTTT
TRBJ2-3	TRBD2	.	TRBV28	CASSHRGGLGNTQYF	TGTGCCAGCAGTCACCGGGGGGGCCTCGGAAATACGCAGTATTTT
TRBJ2-1	TRBD2	.	TRBV7-8	CASSLRGGSIDNEQFF	TGTGCCAGCAGCCTTCGGGGGGGTTCGATTGACAATGAGCAGTTCTTC
TRBJ2-2	.	.	TRBV7-9	CASSSRTASYTGELFF	TGTGCCAGCAGCTCCCGGACAGCGAGCTACACCGGGGAGCTGTTTTTT
TRBJ2-3	.	.	TRBV6-5	CATSPPAHSTDTQYF	TGTGCCACCTCCCCCCCCGCCCATAGTACAGATACGCAGTATTTT
TRBJ1-1	.	.	TRBV6-2/TRBV6-3	CASSQGTEAFF	TGTGCCAGCAGCCAGGGGACTGAAGCTTTCTTT
TRBJ1-1	.	.	TRBV11-2	CASSLETYGRVTEAFF	TGTGCCAGCAGCTTAGAGACCTACGGCAGGGTAACTGAAGCTTTCTTT
TRBJ2-1	.	.	TRBV7-2	CASGPSGSYNEQFF	TGTGCCAGCGGGCCCAGCGGCTCCTACAATGAGCAGTTCTTC
TRBJ1-5	.	.	TRBV7-9	CASSLASGFQPQHF	TGTGCCAGCAGCTTAGCGTCAGGGTTTCAGCCCCAGCATTTT
TRBJ2-3	.	few	TRBV7-2	CASTPRVTDTQYF	TGTGCCAGCACCCCTCGGGTGACAGATACGCAGTATTTT
TRBJ1-5	.	.	TRBV18	CASSPALVNQPQHF	TGTGCCAGCTCACCAGCCCTAGTCAATCAGCCCCAGCATTTT
TRBJ1-4	.	.	TRBV6-5	CASRIMTDEKLFF	TGTGCCAGCAGGATAATGACAGATGAAAAACTGTTTTTT
TRBJ2-2	TRBD2	.	TRBV11-3	CASSLMGGGNTGELFF	TGTGCCAGCAGCTTAATGGGCGGGGGGAACACCGGGGAGCTGTTTTTT
TRBJ2-3	TRBD2	many	TRBV4-2	CASSPRLAGGGTSTDTQYF	TGTGCCAGCAGCCCCCGACTAGCGGGGGGGGGAACTAGCACAGATACGCAGTATTTT
TRBJ1-5	.	.	TRBV5-5	CASSLEGLARQPQHF	TGTGCCAGCAGCTTGGAGGGACTAGCAAGACAGCCCCAGCATTTT
TRBJ2-3	TRBD2	.	TRBV4-1	CASSPTSGGWYF	TGCGCCAGCAGCCCTACTAGCGGGGGGTGGTATTTT
TRBJ1-4	.	.	TRBV5-5	CASSWTATNEKLFF	TGTGCCAGCAGCTGGACAGCAACTAATGAAAAACTGTTTTTT
TRBJ2-1	.	once	TRBV7-9	CASSFGQYNEQFF	TGTGCCAGCAGCTTCGGACAGTACAATGAGCAGTTCTTC
TRBJ2-2	TRBD2	.	TRBV6-2/TRBV6-3	CASSSWGGYTGELFF	TGTGCCAGCAGTTCATGGGGGGGATACACCGGGGAGCTGTTTTTT
TRBJ2-1	TRBD1	.	TRBV7-7	CASSPTGGEHNEQFF	TGTGCCAGCAGCCCGACAGGGGGCGAACACAATGAGCAGTTCTTC
TRBJ1-5	.	.	TRBV4-3	CASSQDPQGYSNQPQHF	TGCGCCAGCAGCCAAGACCCCCAGGGGTATAGCAATCAGCCCCAGCATTTT
TRBJ2-1	TRBD2	once	TRBV28	CASSLIPSGGIYNEQFF	TGTGCCAGCAGTTTAATACCTAGCGGGGGTATCTACAATGAGCAGTTCTTC
TRBJ2-7	.	few	TRBV7-9	CASSFQDYEQYF	TGTGCCAGCAGCTTCCAGGACTACGAGCAGTACTTC
TRBJ2-7	.	.	TRBV30	CAWHKFGLNYEQYF	TGTGCCTGGCATAAGTTCGGACTGAACTACGAGCAGTACTTC
TRBJ2-3	TRBD2	.	TRBV27	CASSLGLAADTQYF	TGTGCCAGCAGTTTAGGACTAGCAGCCGATACGCAGTATTTT
TRBJ1-1	TRBD1	.	TRBV29-1	CSGDRGGTEAFF	TGCAGCGGAGACAGGGGGGGGACTGAAGCTTTCTTT
TRBJ2-7	TRBD2	.	TRBV18	CASSPPGLAAYEQYF	TGTGCCAGCTCACCCCCGGGACTAGCGGCCTACGAGCAGTACTTC
TRBJ2-5	.	.	TRBV5-4	CASSLAGRRSQETQYF	TGTGCCAGCAGCTTAGCCGGGCGGAGGAGTCAAGAGACCCAGTACTTC
TRBJ1-2	.	.	TRBV5-8	CASSLVQGFYGYTF	TGTGCCAGCAGCTTGGTGCAGGGGTTCTATGGCTACACCTTC
TRBJ1-1	.	.	TRBV5-4	CASSFGWRAFF	TGTGCCAGCAGCTTCGGGTGGAGAGCTTTCTTT
TRBJ2-1	TRBD2	.	TRBV9	CASSDRGTSGSLDEQFF	TGTGCCAGCAGTGATCGTGGGACTAGCGGGAGTCTCGATGAGCAGTTCTTC
TRBJ2-3	TRBD1	.	TRBV7-9	CASTGTGSTDTQYF	TGTGCCAGCACCGGGACAGGGTCTACAGATACGCAGTATTTT
TRBJ2-1	TRBD2	.	TRBV5-5	CASSYPGGQVEQFF	TGTGCCAGCAGCTACCCGGGGGGGCAGGTTGAGCAGTTCTTC
TRBJ2-2	.	once	TRBV24-1	CATSDPNEGAGELFF	TGTGCCACCAGTGACCCCAACGAGGGGGCCGGGGAGCTGTTTTTT
TRBJ1-2	TRBD1	few	TRBV28	CASSLTGNYGYTF	TGTGCCAGCAGTTTGACAGGGAACTATGGCTACACCTTC